The source of this T cell receptor beta chain is a study of blood T cell repertoires in COVID-19. The J segment lost 5 bases and the V segment lost 6 bases, leaving 10 bases of the junction unmatched. The CDR3 is 15 residues long. From germline, CDR1 is SGHVS and CDR2 FNYEAQ. Sequencing used immunoSEQ multiplex PCR; TCRdb keeps in-frame clones, though not all of them. The sample yields some 350,000 clones, 80% to 90% seen once. Sequencing input: PBMCs or T cells enriched from blood (not recorded which). The source of this sequence is a man under 40 who had recovered from COVID-19. The V gene is TRBV7-6, the J gene TRBJ2-1; TRBD1 aligns across 7 bases. The CDR3: CASSQAGGDDNEQFF. The CDR3 DNA is TGTGCCAGCAGTCAAGCAGGGGGTGACGACAATGAGCAGTTCTTC.